One sample yielded the 32 T cell receptor beta chains listed below, sequenced in a study of blood T cell repertoires in COVID-19. Clones were read by immunoSEQ multiplex PCR, and TCRdb kept only the in-frame ones, dropping some. The data contain 45,000 to 60,000 clones, 70% to 90% of them singletons. Sequencing was performed on peripheral blood. All receptors derive from a man in his 60s with acute or convalescent COVID-19.

This clone was detected a few times. The V and J genes are TRBV2 and TRBJ1-3; D perhaps matches TRBD1 (6 bases). The ends were cut back, 6 bases at V and 0 bases at J, with 12 bases in the middle. The CDR3 covers 15 residues. Per germline, CDR1 SNHLY and CDR2 FYNNEI. The CDR3 region has the DNA TGTGCCAGCAGCAGGGACACCAACTCTGGAAACACCATATATTTT. It specifies CASSRDTNSGNTIYF.

Here the CDR3 reads CASRRDLTSEQYF. In nucleotides, the CDR3 is TGTGCCAGCAGGCGGGACCTTACGAGTGAGCAGTACTTC. The rearrangement joins TRBV7-9 to TRBJ2-7; D possibly corresponds to TRBD2 (6 bases). The germline CDR1 and CDR2 sequences are SEHNR and FQNEAQ (reference sequence). V lost 6 bases and J lost 7, with 16 bases in between. The CDR3 has 13 amino acids.

The CDR3 DNA reads as TGTGCCAGCAGCCGAGAATTTAACAGTAACTATGGCTACACCTTC. Protein: CASSREFNSNYGYTF. V is TRBV5-6 and J is TRBJ1-2; no reliable D call. The length of the CDR3 is 15 residues. V gave up 4 bases and J gave up 1 base, with 14 bases separating them. From germline, CDR1 is SGHDT and CDR2 YYEEEE.

The J gene is TRBJ1-6, the V gene TRBV5-1, with 9 bases matching TRBD1. The CDR3 runs 17 residues. Germline V gives CDR1 SGHRS, CDR2 YFSETQ. V was clipped by 4 bases and J by 9 bases; unmatched bases: 14. CDR3: CASSQNPGQGSGSPLHF. The CDR3 nucleotides read TGCGCCAGCAGCCAAAATCCGGGACAGGGCAGTGGTTCACCCCTCCACTTT.

Only a few counts were recorded for this clone. The chain joins TRBV11-2 to TRBJ2-2, with 7 bases matching TRBD2. There are 17 residues in the CDR3. Germline lookup yields CDR1 SGHAT and CDR2 FQNNGV. Trimming removed 5 bases from V and 0 bases from J; junction bases left unmatched: 9. This CDR3 reads CASSATGGLANTGELFF. Here the CDR3 DNA reads TGTGCCAGCAGCGCCACCGGTGGACTAGCGAACACCGGGGAGCTGTTTTTT.

The V call is TRBV11-3, the J call TRBJ1-4; a possible D gene is TRBD1 (5 bases). In germline, CDR1 is SGHNT, CDR2 YENEEA. The CDR3 runs to 13 residues. Trimming removed 1 base at V and 6 bases at J, with 6 bases between. CDR3 in DNA: TGTGCCAGCAGCTTAGGACAGCATGAAAAACTGTTTTTT. Its protein product is CASSLGQHEKLFF.

This clone has only one observation. V gene TRBV7-9 combines with J gene TRBJ1-1; TRBD1 agrees at 10 bases. The V segment lost 5 bases and the J segment 0 bases; nucleotides outside the gene matches: 15. The CDR3 is made up of 19 amino acids. Looked up from germline, CDR1 is SEHNR and CDR2 is FQNEAQ (reference sequence). The CDR3 region has the DNA TGTGCCAGCAGCGAAAGAGCCCCCGACAGGGGGCGTCTGAACACTGAAGCTTTCTTT. Translated, it gives CASSERAPDRGRLNTEAFF. Together with reference TRBV7-9 and TRBJ1-1, the CDR3 gives the full variable domain: DTGVSQNPRHKITKRGQNVTFRCDPISEHNRLYWYRQTLGQGPEFLTYFQNEAQLEKSRLLSDRFSAERPKGSFSTLEIQRTEQGDSAMYLCASSERAPDRGRLNTEAFFGQGTRLTVV.

The J gene is TRBJ1-3, the V gene TRBV3-1 (or the pseudogene TRBV3-2); D remains ambiguous. Germline CDR1 LGHDT, CDR2 YNNKEL (reference sequence). CDR3 length equals 16 residues. Trimming cost V 4 bases and J 0 bases, with 13 bases left between them. The CDR3 is CASSPVGERSGNTIYF. DNA for the CDR3: TGTGCCAGCAGCCCCGTAGGAGAGCGCTCTGGAAACACCATATATTTT.

The gene calls are TRBV9 and TRBJ1-1; unclear D gene. Germline CDR1 reads SGDLS; CDR2 reads YYNGEE. Trimming stripped 0 bases from V and 2 bases from J, with 14 bases between. The CDR3 is 16 amino acids. The CDR3 DNA is TGTGCCAGCAGCGTAGAAATTGGTAGACTTAACACTGAAGCTTTCTTT. Translating it yields CASSVEIGRLNTEAFF.

This chain joins TRBV12-3 or TRBV12-4 and TRBJ2-7; no reliable D call. This CDR3 has 13 amino acids. Deletions cut 6 bases from V and 0 bases from J, with 9 bases between. The CDR3 DNA sequence: TGTGCCAGCAGCCCCCCCCTCTCCTACGAGCAGTACTTC. Residues: CASSPPLSYEQYF.

The chain is built from TRBV27 and TRBJ2-7, with TRBD1 matching over 8 bases. The CDR3 loop spans 14 amino acids. V lost 3 bases and J lost 2; bases outside the gene matches: 3. From germline, CDR1 is MNHEY and CDR2 SMNVEV (reference sequence). The CDR3 sequence is CASSFQGAAYEQYF. The CDR3 DNA reads as TGTGCCAGCAGTTTTCAGGGGGCTGCCTACGAGCAGTACTTC.

The rearrangement uses TRBV27 and TRBJ2-2; D possibly corresponds to TRBD1 (5 bases). V was pared by 2 bases and J by 7 bases, with 8 bases between. This CDR3 region has 13 residues. CDR1 and CDR2 from the germline V gene are MNHEY and SMNVEV (reference sequence). The CDR3 protein is CASSLGAGGELFF. The CDR3 nucleotides are TGTGCCAGCAGTTTAGGGGCCGGCGGGGAGCTGTTTTTT.

The rearrangement uses TRBV7-2 and TRBJ2-7; 8 nucleotides agree with TRBD1. Germline-derived CDR1 and CDR2 are SGHTA and FQGNSA. The V and J ends lost 5 bases and 3 bases, in that order; junction bases with no gene match: 6. This CDR3 spans 14 amino acids. This CDR3 reads CASSPLQGVYEQYF. DNA for the CDR3: TGTGCCAGCAGCCCGTTACAGGGGGTCTACGAGCAGTACTTC.

On this clone itself: The DNA is left out, because the CDR3 cannot be placed on it with certainty; the CDR3 is given as TCRdb lists it. The CDR3 sequence: CASSSSTGSYEQYF. V gene TRBV6-6 combines with J gene TRBJ2-7; whether TRBD1, the table's D call, matches the DNA was not checked. The CDR3 spans 14 amino acids, including both terminal residues. Germline V gene sequence: CDR1 MNHNY, CDR2 SVGAGI (reference sequence).

The rearrangement links TRBV5-1 to TRBJ1-4; D perhaps matches TRBD1 (5 bases). Trimming cost V 4 bases and J 3 bases, with 13 bases left between them. This CDR3 region has 15 residues. Germline CDR1 is SGHRS and CDR2 is YFSETQ. The CDR3 DNA reads TGCGCCAGCAGCCTTTCGGGGGTGCCTAATGAAAAACTGTTTTTT. Its translation: CASSLSGVPNEKLFF.

This clone is medium-sized in the sample. The chain joins TRBV6-5 to TRBJ1-5; 8 bases agree with TRBD1. Germline assignment: CDR1 MNHEY and CDR2 SVGAGI. CDR3 length: 15 amino acids. Trimming cost V 5 bases and J 7 bases; bases outside gene matches: 10. CDR3 loop: CASSTGQGTNQPQHF. The CDR3 bases are TGTGCCAGCAGTACCGGACAGGGAACAAACCAGCCCCAGCATTTT.

This CDR3 is CATRQGPTGELFF. The CDR3 DNA sequence: TGTGCCACCAGACAGGGCCCCACCGGGGAGCTGTTTTTT. The V call is TRBV10-3, the J call TRBJ2-2, with TRBD1 matching 7 bases. This CDR3 region has 13 residues. CDR1 ENHRY and CDR2 SYGVKD come from the germline V gene. V was pared by 10 bases and J by 4 bases, with 6 bases of the junction left unmatched.

The chain uses TRBV2 and TRBJ1-1; D is undetermined. Germline values: CDR1 SNHLY, CDR2 FYNNEI. CDR3 length: 12 amino acids. Between the trimmed V and J ends, which lost 7 bases and 7 bases, there was a span of 13 bases. The DNA for the CDR3 is TGTGCCAGCAACGAAGGTCGGGGTGAAGCTTTCTTT. It translates to CASNEGRGEAFF.

A single count supports this clone. The rearrangement joins TRBV15 to TRBJ1-5; tentative D call: TRBD1 (6 bases). This CDR3 region has 15 residues. Germline CDR1 reads LNHNV; CDR2 reads YYDKDF (reference sequence). V dropped 6 bases and J dropped 0 bases, with 12 bases sitting between them. CDR3 amino acids: CATSTTGYSNQPQHF. DNA of the CDR3: TGTGCCACCAGTACGACAGGTTATAGCAATCAGCCCCAGCATTTT.

This chain connects TRBV7-2 to TRBJ1-1, with 9 bases matching TRBD1. This CDR3 has 17 residues. Germline V gives CDR1 SGHTA, CDR2 FQGNSA. With 5 bases clipped from V and 0 bases from J, the junction kept 10 bases outside the gene matches. DNA for the CDR3: TGTGCCAGCAGCCCCACAGGGGGCGTTCTCTTGAACACTGAAGCTTTCTTT. Translation gives CASSPTGGVLLNTEAFF.

This clone appeared a single time. The CDR3 DNA reads TGTGCCAGTAGTCTACAACGGACTTTGGATGAGCAGTTCTTC. It yields the protein CASSLQRTLDEQFF. The chain combines TRBV19 with TRBJ2-1; possibly TRBD2 for D (5 bases). The CDR3 totals 14 residues. Looked up from germline, CDR1 is LNHDA and CDR2 is SQIVND (reference sequence). The V gene lost 5 bases and the J gene lost 8 bases, with 16 bases spanning the gap.

A single count supports this clone. This chain joins TRBV6-5 and TRBJ1-1; TRBD1 is a possible D gene (5 bases). The CDR3 sequence is 15 residues long. The ends were cut back, 0 bases at V and 1 base at J, with 9 bases in the middle. Germline CDR1 MNHEY, CDR2 SVGAGI. CDR3 amino acids: CASSYSQGRNTEAFF. The CDR3 DNA follows: TGTGCCAGCAGTTACTCGCAGGGAAGGAACACTGAAGCTTTCTTT.

The V gene is TRBV5-4, the J gene TRBJ1-3; 9 bases agree with TRBD1. Per the germline V gene, CDR1 is SGHNT and CDR2 is YYREEE (reference sequence). The CDR3 is 18 amino acids. After removal of 0 bases from V and 0 bases from J, the junction contained 7 bases not matched to a gene. CDR3 bases: TGTGCCAGCAGCTTGGCCGGGACAGGGACTTTCTCTGGAAACACCATATATTTT. Its protein is CASSLAGTGTFSGNTIYF.

The chain is built from TRBV4-1 and TRBJ1-2; maybe TRBD1 (6 bases). Per the germline V gene, CDR1 is MGHRA and CDR2 is YSYEKL. The CDR3 loop spans 14 amino acids. V was shortened by 4 bases and J by 2 bases, with 11 bases between the two germline ends. CDR3 sequence (DNA): TGCGCCAGCAGCCTCCTCGACAGGAACTATGGCTACACCTTC. As protein: CASSLLDRNYGYTF.

The gene calls are TRBV13 and TRBJ2-1, with 11 nucleotides matching TRBD2. V shed 9 bases and J 9 bases; nucleotides not matched to a gene: 10. Germline V gene data show CDR1 as PRHDT and CDR2 as FYEKMQ (reference sequence). CDR3 size: 14 residues. The CDR3 protein is CASRRASGGSEQFF. The CDR3 DNA follows: TGTGCCAGTCGACGGGCTAGCGGGGGGAGTGAGCAGTTCTTC.

J is TRBJ1-1 and V is TRBV7-2; D not certain. The germline V gene has CDR1 SGHTA and CDR2 FQGNSA. Trimming took off 6 bases at V and 1 base at J, with 15 bases between the two ends. This CDR3 comprises 15 residues. The CDR3 loop is CASSRGPGGNTEAFF. In DNA, the CDR3 is TGTGCCAGCAGTCGCGGCCCGGGAGGGAACACTGAAGCTTTCTTT.

The J gene is TRBJ1-2, the V gene TRBV27; D possibly corresponds to TRBD1 (5 bases). The V gene's germline CDR1 is MNHEY and CDR2 SMNVEV (reference sequence). The CDR3 has 12 residues. The V end was cut by 6 bases, the J end by 8 bases, with 13 bases between. The CDR3 spells CASRGPAGGYTF. In DNA, the CDR3 is TGTGCCAGCAGGGGACCCGCGGGGGGCTACACCTTC.

The V gene is TRBV7-2, the J gene TRBJ1-2; TRBD1 might be the D (6 bases). V was shortened by 2 bases and J by 8 bases, with 15 bases between the two germline ends. Germline CDR1 SGHTA, CDR2 FQGNSA. CDR3 length: 14 residues. The CDR3 nucleotides are TGTGCCAGCAGCTTATCCCCGGGACATGGAGGCTACACCTTC. This translates into CASSLSPGHGGYTF.

This clone has a single count. One end of the junction does not line up with germline, which may come from a read error. V gene TRBV7-2 combines with J gene TRBJ2-7, with 8 bases matching TRBD1. The CDR3 spans 14 residues. Germline V gives CDR1 SGHTA, CDR2 FQGNSA. Here the CDR3 DNA reads TGTGCCAGCGGCTTAGGACAGGGATCCTACGAGCAGTACTTC. Its translation: CASGLGQGSYEQYF.

This clone was found a few times. V gene TRBV7-9 combines with J gene TRBJ1-5; the D gene is possibly TRBD1 (5 bases). The germline V gene has CDR1 SEHNR and CDR2 FQNEAQ (reference sequence). V was clipped by 2 bases and J by 6 bases, with 8 bases between them. The CDR3 sequence is 13 residues long. CDR3 sequence reads: CASSLQGGQPQHF. The CDR3 coding sequence is TGTGCCAGCAGCTTACAGGGTGGTCAGCCCCAGCATTTT.

The V call is TRBV11-2, the J call TRBJ2-7; 9 bases fit TRBD2. Germline trimming cut 4 bases from V and 2 bases from J; bases unmatched to any gene: 3. CDR3 length: 14 amino acids. Germline V gene lookup returns CDR1 SGHAT and CDR2 FQNNGV. The DNA for the CDR3 is TGTGCCAGCAGCTCCCAGCGGGGGGCCTACGAGCAGTACTTC. The encoded protein is CASSSQRGAYEQYF.

This clone has more than one count but fewer than ten. V is TRBV6-5 and J is TRBJ1-1; D unresolved. The CDR3 is 14 residues long. Trimming took off 6 bases at V and 0 bases at J, with 11 bases between the two ends. Germline lookup yields CDR1 MNHEY and CDR2 SVGAGI. The CDR3 nucleotides read TGTGCCAGCAGGCCGGGAGGGATGAACACTGAAGCTTTCTTT. It specifies CASRPGGMNTEAFF.